A single sample gave rise to the 23 T cell receptor beta chains below, sequenced in a study of blood T cell repertoires in COVID-19. Produced via immunoSEQ multiplex PCR; TCRdb's table is partial and in-frame only. The sample has approximately 47,000 clones, more than 90% seen once. The sequenced sample was peripheral blood. The receptors were gathered from a man between 65 and 79 years old with active COVID-19.

This chain links TRBV5-5 with TRBJ1-6; TRBD1 is a possible D gene (5 bases). V dropped 4 bases and J dropped 7 bases, with 15 bases sitting between them. Germline loops: CDR1 SGHKS, CDR2 YYEKEE (reference sequence). The CDR3 extends over 15 amino acids. CDR3 in amino acids: CASSETERRNSPLHF. CDR3 in DNA: TGTGCCAGCAGCGAGACAGAGAGGAGAAATTCACCCCTCCACTTT.

This chain uses TRBV7-6 with TRBJ1-5; perhaps TRBD1 as D (5 bases). The CDR3 spans 15 residues. Between the trimmed V and J ends, which lost 5 bases and 6 bases, there was a span of 17 bases. In germline, CDR1 is SGHVS, CDR2 FNYEAQ. In DNA form, the CDR3 reads TGTGCCAGCAGCCTGGGGCAGGGAGGGATTCAGCCCCAGCATTTT. It specifies CASSLGQGGIQPQHF.

The chain uses TRBV7-9 and TRBJ1-2; TRBD1 matches 8 bases. This CDR3 is 14 amino acids long. Germline CDR1 and CDR2: SEHNR and FQNEAQ (reference sequence). After removal of 4 bases from V and 3 bases from J, the junction contained 4 bases not matched to a gene. Here the CDR3 DNA reads TGTGCCAGCAGCTACGGACAGGGCGACTATGGCTACACCTTC. This codes for CASSYGQGDYGYTF.

The genes are TRBV4-2 and TRBJ2-1; 9 bases map to TRBD2. The CDR3 has 17 amino acids. V lost 0 bases to trimming and J lost 12 bases; unmatched junction nucleotides: 15. Germline V gene lookup returns CDR1 LGHNA and CDR2 YNFKEQ. CDR3 sequence reads: CASSQDLGIAGAQGQFF. The CDR3, as DNA: TGTGCCAGCAGCCAAGATCTAGGGATAGCGGGGGCCCAGGGGCAGTTCTTC.

This chain joins TRBV20-1 and TRBJ2-1; 9 bases are shared with TRBD2. The CDR3 has 14 residues. Germline V gene sequence: CDR1 DFQATT, CDR2 SNEGSKA (reference sequence). V lost 3 bases and J lost 7; bases outside the gene matches: 7. CDR3 in DNA: TGCAGTGCTAGTGGTGGTAGCGGGGGAAATGAGCAGTTCTTC. It encodes CSASGGSGGNEQFF.

V usage is TRBV3-1 (or the pseudogene TRBV3-2) and J usage is TRBJ2-4; 9 nucleotides line up with TRBD1. This CDR3 comprises 19 residues. Per the germline V gene, CDR1 is LGHDT and CDR2 is YNNKEL (reference sequence). With 0 bases clipped from V and 0 bases from J, the junction kept 9 bases outside the gene matches. The CDR3 DNA reads as TGTGCCAGCAGCCAAGAATACAGGGGGCAGTCAATAGCCAAAAACATTCAGTACTTC. Translating gives CASSQEYRGQSIAKNIQYF.

This clone is medium-sized by share. The V gene is TRBV7-9, the J gene TRBJ2-1, with a weak D call TRBD2 (5 bases). This CDR3 comprises 11 residues. V lost 3 bases to trimming and J lost 10 bases, with 7 bases between them. Germline CDR1 SEHNR, CDR2 FQNEAQ (reference sequence). CDR3 in amino acids: CASSFASEQFF. The CDR3 bases are TGTGCCAGCAGCTTCGCTAGCGAGCAGTTCTTC.

This clone turned up a few times. The chain recombines TRBV19 with TRBJ1-2, with D possibly TRBD1 on 5 matching bases. Per germline, CDR1 LNHDA and CDR2 SQIVND (reference sequence). Trimming stripped 7 bases from V and 4 bases from J, with 16 bases between. The CDR3 has 14 residues. The DNA of the CDR3 is TGTGCCAGTATGTATCGACAGAGAGGCTATGGCTACACCTTC. It specifies CASMYRQRGYGYTF.

Worth noting for this clone: The sample carries other DNA sequences with the same CDR3. The chain is built from TRBV6-6 and TRBJ2-1, with TRBD2 matching 10 bases. This CDR3 contains 15 residues. With V trimmed by 5 bases and J by 1 base, 2 bases remained unmatched. Germline lookup yields CDR1 MNHNY and CDR2 SVGAGI (reference sequence). In nucleotides, the CDR3 is TGTGCCAGCAGTCCGACTAGCGGGTCCTACAATGAGCAGTTCTTC. Protein: CASSPTSGSYNEQFF.

This chain connects TRBV11-2 to TRBJ2-7, with a possible D match to TRBD1 (5 bases). V shed 0 bases and J shed 2 bases, with 8 bases lying between them. The CDR3 has 14 amino acids. CDR1 is SGHAT and CDR2 is FQNNGV in the germline V gene. The CDR3 is CASSLDQGPYEQYF. The CDR3 DNA reads TGTGCCAGCAGCTTAGATCAGGGCCCCTACGAGCAGTACTTC.

The J gene is TRBJ1-1, the V gene TRBV29-1, with TRBD1 as a possible D gene (5 bases). V lost 2 bases and J 4 bases, leaving 14 bases between the germline ends. Germline lookup yields CDR1 SQVTM and CDR2 ANQGSEA. The CDR3 sequence is 14 residues long. The CDR3 region is CSVELTVVSTEAFF. The CDR3 region has the DNA TGCAGCGTTGAATTGACAGTGGTCAGCACTGAAGCTTTCTTT.

This clone was detected once. The chain uses TRBV7-8 and TRBJ1-2; D is possibly TRBD1 (6 bases). The CDR3 length is 14 residues. Germline values: CDR1 SGHVS, CDR2 FQNEAQ. Trimming left V 3 bases short and J 4 bases short, with 12 bases between. CDR3 DNA: TGTGCCAGCAGCTTGGGGCGACAGGCCTATGGCTACACCTTC. Protein: CASSLGRQAYGYTF.

The table lists this clone with a count of one. The J gene is TRBJ1-6, the V gene TRBV7-9; D is ambiguous. The CDR3 spans 16 residues. Trimming removed 1 base at V and 0 bases at J, with 7 bases between. Germline CDR1 is SEHNR and CDR2 is FQNEAQ (reference sequence). The CDR3 region is CASSLEGSSYNSPLHF. The CDR3 bases are TGTGCCAGCAGCTTAGAAGGGAGCTCCTATAATTCACCCCTCCACTTT.

V and J are TRBV5-1 and TRBJ2-4; D possibly corresponds to TRBD2 (5 bases). Deletions cut 5 bases from V and 5 bases from J, with 20 bases between. The CDR3 is 16 residues long. The germline CDR1 and CDR2 sequences are SGHRS and YFSETQ. The CDR3 sequence: CASSRETGNVENIQYF. CDR3 coding DNA: TGCGCCAGCAGTCGAGAAACCGGGAACGTAGAAAACATTCAGTACTTC.

The chain has TRBV6-1 and TRBJ2-3, with TRBD1 matching over 8 bases. V lost 2 bases, J lost 0 bases, and 4 bases stayed unmatched. The CDR3 consists of 16 residues. Germline V gene data show CDR1 as MNHNS and CDR2 as SASEGT. The chain's CDR3 is CASSERTGRSTDTQYF. The CDR3 DNA is TGTGCCAGCAGTGAAAGGACAGGGCGTAGCACAGATACGCAGTATTTT.

CDR3 in amino acids: CASRAGTGWNSPLHF. In DNA, the CDR3 is TGTGCCAGCAGAGCCGGGACAGGGTGGAATTCACCCCTCCACTTT. The chain links TRBV7-2 to TRBJ1-6, with TRBD1 matching 9 bases. The V segment lost 6 bases and the J segment 7 bases; nucleotides outside the gene matches: 7. The CDR3 sequence is 15 residues long. The germline V gene encodes CDR1 SGHTA and CDR2 FQGNSA.

V and J are TRBV18 and TRBJ2-3; possible D gene TRBD1, 5 bases. Germline V CDR1 and CDR2: KGHSH, LQKENI. CDR3 length equals 16 residues. The V end lost 3 bases, the J end lost 1 base, and 14 bases lay between the germline ends. CDR3 in DNA: TGTGCCAGCTCACCTACTCGGACAAGACGCACAGATACGCAGTATTTT. Protein: CASSPTRTRRTDTQYF. The whole variable domain, filled in from reference TRBV18 and TRBJ2-3, reads NAGVMQNPRHLVRRRGQEARLRCSPMKGHSHVYWYRQLPEEGLKFMVYLQKENIIDESGMPKERFSAEFPKEGPSILRIQQVVRGDSAAYFCASSPTRTRRTDTQYFGPGTRLTVL.

This clone was recorded only once. This sequence joins TRBV7-6 and TRBJ1-5; D is perhaps TRBD1 (5 bases). There are 15 residues in the CDR3. V lost 1 base, J lost 1 base, and 8 bases lay in between. Looked up from germline, CDR1 is SGHVS and CDR2 is FNYEAQ. CDR3 nucleotides: TGTGCCAGCAGCTTAGGGGGGGAGAGCAATCAGCCCCAGCATTTT. This translates into CASSLGGESNQPQHF.

CDR3 region: CASSPGTDYYEQYF. The DNA of the CDR3 is TGTGCCAGCAGCCCCGGGACAGACTACTACGAGCAGTACTTC. The chain carries TRBV7-2 and TRBJ2-7; TRBD1 matches 7 bases. This CDR3 spans 14 amino acids. The V gene's germline CDR1 is SGHTA and CDR2 FQGNSA. Trimming took 5 bases from V and 3 from J; bases not matched to a gene: 7.

The chain joins TRBV6-1 to TRBJ1-2; D may be TRBD1 (6 bases). Germline V gene sequence: CDR1 MNHNS, CDR2 SASEGT. V was shortened by 3 bases and J by 4 bases, with 18 bases between the two germline ends. The CDR3 length is 16 residues. The DNA for the CDR3 is TGTGCCAGCAGTGACCCTGGACAGCCTAGTACCTATGGCTACACCTTC. Translating it yields CASSDPGQPSTYGYTF.

This chain links TRBV4-1 with TRBJ1-2, with 8 positions matching TRBD1. V shed 2 bases, J shed 8 bases, and the junction held 16 bases outside the gene matches. The CDR3 consists of 17 residues. Germline assignment: CDR1 MGHRA and CDR2 YSYEKL. CDR3 residues: CASSQRNPSAGGLGYTF. The CDR3 region has the DNA TGCGCCAGCAGCCAAAGAAACCCCTCTGCAGGGGGCCTGGGCTACACCTTC.

The gene calls are TRBV10-2 and TRBJ1-3, with 7 bases aligning to TRBD1. This CDR3 has 16 amino acids. Germline-derived CDR1 and CDR2 are WSHSY and SAAADI. The ends lost 3 bases at V and 4 bases at J; junction bases unmatched: 9. This CDR3 reads CASSETGTAGGNTIYF. CDR3 DNA sequence: TGCGCCAGCAGTGAAACGGGGACAGCTGGGGGAAACACCATATATTTT.

The V call is TRBV28, the J call TRBJ1-6; D unresolved. The CDR3 contains 14 residues. Trimming cost V 5 bases and J 7 bases, with 12 bases left between them. CDR1 is MDHEN, CDR2 SYDVKM, per germline. The DNA for the CDR3 is TGTGCCAGCAGTGTGTCCCAACAGAATTCACCCCTCCACTTT. Amino acid sequence: CASSVSQQNSPLHF.